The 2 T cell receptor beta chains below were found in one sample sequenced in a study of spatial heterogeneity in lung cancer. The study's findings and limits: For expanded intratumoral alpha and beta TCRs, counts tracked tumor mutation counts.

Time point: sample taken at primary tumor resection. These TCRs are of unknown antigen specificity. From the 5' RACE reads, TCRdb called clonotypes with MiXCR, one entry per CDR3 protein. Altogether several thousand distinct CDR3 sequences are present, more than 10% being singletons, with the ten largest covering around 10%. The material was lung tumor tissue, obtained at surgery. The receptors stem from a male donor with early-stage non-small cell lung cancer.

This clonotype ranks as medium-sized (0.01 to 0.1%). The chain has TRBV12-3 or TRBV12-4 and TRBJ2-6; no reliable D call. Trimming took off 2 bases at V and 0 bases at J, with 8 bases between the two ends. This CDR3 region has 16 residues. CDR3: CASSLWWSSGANVLTF. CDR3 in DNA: TGTGCCAGCAGTTTATGGTGGAGCTCTGGGGCCAACGTCCTGACTTTC.

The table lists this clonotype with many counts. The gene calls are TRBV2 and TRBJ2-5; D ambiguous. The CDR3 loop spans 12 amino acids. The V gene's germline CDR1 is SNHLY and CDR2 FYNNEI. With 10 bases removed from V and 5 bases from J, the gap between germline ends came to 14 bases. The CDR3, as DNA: TGTGCCACTCGACGCTTGGCCGAGACCCAGTACTTC. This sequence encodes CATRRLAETQYF. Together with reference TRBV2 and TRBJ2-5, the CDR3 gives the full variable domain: EPEVTQTPSHQVTQMGQEVILRCVPISNHLYFYWYRQILGQKVEFLVSFYNNEISEKSEIFDDQFSVERPDGSNFTLKIRSTKLEDSAMYFCATRRLAETQYFGPGTRLLVL.